One sample yielded the 8 T cell receptor beta chains listed below, sequenced in a study of blood T cells in healthy people across ages. Alongside a J-beta primer mix, a sample-barcoded 5' primer served in a second PCR lasting 7 to 11 cycles. TCRdb re-called the 5' RACE reads through MiXCR, storing one row per CDR3 protein. The data hold about 640,000 distinct CDR3 sequences, with around three fifths observed a single time. Input material: blood. Receptor source: a man aged 60 to 69 in good health.

This clonotype was detected a few times. V gene TRBV20-1 combines with J gene TRBJ2-1, with 8 nucleotides matching TRBD1. The germline V gene has CDR1 DFQATT and CDR2 SNEGSKA (reference sequence). CDR3 length: 15 residues. J gave up 9 bases and V 0 bases, and 10 bases lay outside the gene matches. The CDR3 nucleotides read TGCAGTGCTAGAGACGCCGACAGGGGACGGGGTGAGCAGTTCTTC. Protein product: CSARDADRGRGEQFF.

The chain recombines TRBV5-6 with TRBJ2-5; the D gene is possibly TRBD2 (6 bases). The length of the CDR3 is 15 residues. Trimming took 0 bases from V and 7 from J, leaving 16 bases between them. Germline-derived CDR1 and CDR2 are SGHDT and YYEEEE. CDR3 sequence (DNA): TGTGCCAGCAGCTTGGCCCCCGGTGGGGGAGGGACCCAGTACTTC. This translates into CASSLAPGGGGTQYF.

The chain joins TRBV20-1 to TRBJ2-1; D is tentatively TRBD1 or TRBD2 (6 bases each). CDR3 size: 16 residues. Per the germline V gene, CDR1 is DFQATT and CDR2 is SNEGSKA (reference sequence). Trimming cost V 6 bases and J 6 bases, with 24 bases left between them. The CDR3 protein is CSANPTSGATGNEQFF. CDR3 bases: TGCAGTGCCAACCCCACGTCGGGGGCAACGGGCAATGAGCAGTTCTTC.

This chain joins TRBV12-3 or TRBV12-4 and TRBJ2-1; weak D call: TRBD2 (7 bases). The CDR3 spans 13 residues. The V end was cut by 8 bases, the J end by 7 bases, with 15 bases between. The CDR3 DNA reads TGTGCCAGCGGGGGGGAACAGGGAAATGAGCAGTTCTTC. It is translated as CASGGEQGNEQFF.

Only a few counts were recorded for this clonotype. This CDR3 reads CASSSQGLLSGNTIYF. The CDR3 DNA reads TGTGCCAGCAGTTCCCAAGGACTCCTCTCTGGAAACACCATATATTTT. J is TRBJ1-3 and V is TRBV28, with D unresolved. The CDR3 totals 16 residues. The V and J ends lost 4 bases and 0 bases respectively, with 13 bases between them. Germline V gene data show CDR1 as MDHEN and CDR2 as SYDVKM. Using reference TRBV28 and TRBJ1-3 for the parts outside the CDR3, the full variable domain is DVKVTQSSRYLVKRTGEKVFLECVQDMDHENMFWYRQDPGLGLRLIYFSYDVKMKEKGDIPEGYSVSREKKERFSLILESASTNQTSMYLCASSSQGLLSGNTIYFGEGSWLTVV.

The chain recombines TRBV7-9 with TRBJ2-5, with 9 bases lining up with TRBD2. The closer fit of TRBJ2-7 to the DNA end suggests the J call may be wrong. This CDR3 has 17 residues. The germline CDR1 and CDR2 sequences are SEHNR and FQNEAQ (reference sequence). The CDR3 DNA follows: TGTGCCAGCAGCCCCCGGACTAGCGTGGGGGATACCTACGAGCAGTACTTC. Protein sequence: CASSPRTSVGDTYEQYF.

V is TRBV20-1 and J is TRBJ2-4; D is possibly TRBD2 (5 bases). The germline CDR1 and CDR2 sequences are DFQATT and SNEGSKA (reference sequence). The CDR3 has 20 residues. The ends were cut back, 3 bases at V and 0 bases at J, with 27 bases in the middle. The CDR3 DNA reads as TGCAGTGCTAGGAAATTAGCTAGCTCCGAAGACACCCTAGCCAAAAACATTCAGTACTTC. Its translation: CSARKLASSEDTLAKNIQYF.

This clonotype has more than one count but fewer than ten. The CDR3 is CASSQDFNPTDTQYF. The CDR3 DNA is TGTGCCAGCAGCCAAGATTTCAATCCCACAGATACGCAGTATTTT. The chain employs TRBV4-2 and TRBJ2-3; the D is unclear. CDR1 and CDR2 from the germline V gene are LGHNA and YNFKEQ. V dropped 0 bases and J dropped 2 bases, with 9 bases sitting between them. This CDR3 region has 15 residues.